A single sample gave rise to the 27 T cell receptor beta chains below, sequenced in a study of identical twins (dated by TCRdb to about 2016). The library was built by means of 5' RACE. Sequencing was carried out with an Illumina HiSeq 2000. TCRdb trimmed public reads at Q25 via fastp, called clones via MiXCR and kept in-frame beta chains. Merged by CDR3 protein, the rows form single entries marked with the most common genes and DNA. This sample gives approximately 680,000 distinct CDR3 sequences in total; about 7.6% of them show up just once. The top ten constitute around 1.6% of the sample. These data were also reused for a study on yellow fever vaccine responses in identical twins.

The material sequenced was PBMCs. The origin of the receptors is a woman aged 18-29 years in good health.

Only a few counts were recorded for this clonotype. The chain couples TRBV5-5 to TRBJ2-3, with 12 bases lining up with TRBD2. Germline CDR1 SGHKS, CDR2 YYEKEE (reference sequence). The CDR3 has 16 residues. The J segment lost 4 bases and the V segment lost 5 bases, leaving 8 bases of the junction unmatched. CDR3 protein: CASSWRLAGVADTQYF. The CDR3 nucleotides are TGTGCCAGCAGTTGGAGACTAGCGGGAGTGGCAGATACGCAGTATTTT. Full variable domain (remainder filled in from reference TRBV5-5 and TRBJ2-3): DAGVTQSPTHLIKTRGQQVTLRCSPISGHKSVSWYQQVLGQGPQFIFQYYEKEERGRGNFPDRFSARQFPNYSSELNVNALLLGDSALYLCASSWRLAGVADTQYFGPGTRLTVL.

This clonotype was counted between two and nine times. The CDR3 here is CASDPEQNSPLHF. As DNA, the CDR3 is TGTGCCAGCGACCCCGAACAGAATTCACCCCTCCACTTT. The rearrangement uses TRBV2 and TRBJ1-6; unclear D gene. Trimming cost V 8 bases and J 7 bases, with 12 bases left between them. This CDR3 is built from 13 residues. Per the germline V gene, CDR1 is SNHLY and CDR2 is FYNNEI.

The CDR3 region has the DNA TGCAGTGCTAGGATCGGGGGCTACGAGCAGTACGTC. Encoded protein: CSARIGGYEQYV. The J gene is TRBJ2-7, the V gene TRBV20-1; TRBD2 is a possible D gene (6 bases). V was shortened by 3 bases and J by 3 bases, with 9 bases between the two germline ends. The CDR3 has 12 amino acids. Per germline, CDR1 DFQATT and CDR2 SNEGSKA (reference sequence).

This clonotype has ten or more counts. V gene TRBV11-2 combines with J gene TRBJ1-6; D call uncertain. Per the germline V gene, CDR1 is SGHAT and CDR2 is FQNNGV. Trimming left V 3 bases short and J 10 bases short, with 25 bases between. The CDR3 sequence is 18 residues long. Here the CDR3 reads CASSLVGGVPGWNSPLHF. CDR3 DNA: TGTGCCAGCAGCTTGGTTGGCGGGGTCCCAGGATGGAACTCACCCCTCCACTTT.

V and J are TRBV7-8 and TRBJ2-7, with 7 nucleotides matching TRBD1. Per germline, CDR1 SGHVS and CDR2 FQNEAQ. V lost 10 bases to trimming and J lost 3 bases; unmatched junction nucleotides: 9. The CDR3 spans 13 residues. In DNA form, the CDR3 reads TGTGCCATCAGGGCACGGGACAGCTACGAGCAGTACGTC. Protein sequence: CAIRARDSYEQYV.

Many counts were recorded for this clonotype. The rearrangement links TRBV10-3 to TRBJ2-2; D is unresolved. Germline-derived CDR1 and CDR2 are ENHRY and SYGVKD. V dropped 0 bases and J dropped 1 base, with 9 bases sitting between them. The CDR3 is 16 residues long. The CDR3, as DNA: TGTGCCATCAGTGAGTCGAAGGGCAAGAACACCGGGGAGCTGTTTTTT. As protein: CAISESKGKNTGELFF.

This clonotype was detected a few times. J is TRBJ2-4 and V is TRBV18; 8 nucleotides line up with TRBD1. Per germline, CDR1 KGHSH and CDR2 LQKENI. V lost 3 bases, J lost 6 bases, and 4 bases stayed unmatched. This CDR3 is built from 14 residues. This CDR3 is CASSPQGAGNIQYF. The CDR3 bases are TGTGCCAGCTCACCGCAGGGGGCAGGAAACATTCAGTACTTC.

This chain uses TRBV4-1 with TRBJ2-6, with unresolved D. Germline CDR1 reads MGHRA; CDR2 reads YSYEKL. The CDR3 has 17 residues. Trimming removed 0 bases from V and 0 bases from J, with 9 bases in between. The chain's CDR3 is CASSQEPASSGANVLTF. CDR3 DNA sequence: TGCGCCAGCAGCCAAGAGCCAGCATCCTCTGGGGCCAACGTCCTGACTTTC.

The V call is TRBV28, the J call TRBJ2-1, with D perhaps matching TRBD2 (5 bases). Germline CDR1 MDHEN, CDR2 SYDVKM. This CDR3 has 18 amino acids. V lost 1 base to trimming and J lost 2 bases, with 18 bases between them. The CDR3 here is CASSLLERAGGPYNEQFF. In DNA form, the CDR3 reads TGTGCCAGCAGTTTATTAGAAAGGGCAGGAGGCCCCTACAATGAGCAGTTCTTC. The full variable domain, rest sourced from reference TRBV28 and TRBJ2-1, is DVKVTQSSRYLVKRTGEKVFLECVQDMDHENMFWYRQDPGLGLRLIYFSYDVKMKEKGDIPEGYSVSREKKERFSLILESASTNQTSMYLCASSLLERAGGPYNEQFFGPGTRLTVL.

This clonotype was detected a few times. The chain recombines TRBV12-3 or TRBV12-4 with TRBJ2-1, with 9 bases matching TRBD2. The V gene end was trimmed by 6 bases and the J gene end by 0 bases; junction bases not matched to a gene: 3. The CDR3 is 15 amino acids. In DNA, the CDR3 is TGTGCCAGCAGGTTGGGACTAGCCTCCTACAATGAGCAGTTCTTC. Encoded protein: CASRLGLASYNEQFF.

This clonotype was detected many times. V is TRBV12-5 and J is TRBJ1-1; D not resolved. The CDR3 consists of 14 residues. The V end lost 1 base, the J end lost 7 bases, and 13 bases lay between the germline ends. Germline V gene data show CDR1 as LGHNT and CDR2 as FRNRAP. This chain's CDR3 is CASGLGSTEDEAFF. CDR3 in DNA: TGTGCTAGTGGTTTGGGATCTACCGAAGATGAAGCTTTCTTT.

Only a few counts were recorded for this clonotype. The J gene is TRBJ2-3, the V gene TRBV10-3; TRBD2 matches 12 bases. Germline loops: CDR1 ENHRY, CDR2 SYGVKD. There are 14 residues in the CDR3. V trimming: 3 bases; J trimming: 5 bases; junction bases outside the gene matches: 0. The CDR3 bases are TGTGCCATCAGTGAACTAGCGGGGGGAGATACGCAGTATTTT. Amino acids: CAISELAGGDTQYF.

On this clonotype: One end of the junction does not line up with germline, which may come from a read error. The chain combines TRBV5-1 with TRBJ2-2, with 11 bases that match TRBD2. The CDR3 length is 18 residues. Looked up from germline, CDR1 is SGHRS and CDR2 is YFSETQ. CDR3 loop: CASSLPELAGVGTRELFF. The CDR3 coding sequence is TGCGCCAGCAGCTTGCCAGAACTAGCGGGAGTTGGCACCAGGGAGCTGTTTTTT.

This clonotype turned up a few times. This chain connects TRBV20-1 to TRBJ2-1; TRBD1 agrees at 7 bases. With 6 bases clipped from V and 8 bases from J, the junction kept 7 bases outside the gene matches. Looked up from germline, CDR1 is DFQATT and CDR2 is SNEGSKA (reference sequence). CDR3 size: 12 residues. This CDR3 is CSATDRTDEQFF. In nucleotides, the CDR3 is TGCAGTGCCACGGACAGGACCGATGAGCAGTTCTTC.

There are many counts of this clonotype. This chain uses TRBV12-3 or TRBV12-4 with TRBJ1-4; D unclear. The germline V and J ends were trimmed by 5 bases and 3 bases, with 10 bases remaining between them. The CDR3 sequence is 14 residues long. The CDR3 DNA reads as TGTGCCAGCAGTCTTAACGGGGCTAATGAAAAACTGTTTTTT. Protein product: CASSLNGANEKLFF.

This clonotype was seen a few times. CDR3 sequence: CASSLVGTVEGGEEKLFF. In DNA form, the CDR3 reads TGTGCCAGCAGCTTAGTTGGGACGGTCGAAGGAGGAGAAGAAAAACTGTTTTTT. This chain uses TRBV11-1 with TRBJ1-4; D might be TRBD1 (5 bases). Germline V gene data show CDR1 as SGHAT and CDR2 as FQDESV (reference sequence). Trimming removed 1 base at V and 8 bases at J, with 23 bases between. CDR3 size: 18 residues.

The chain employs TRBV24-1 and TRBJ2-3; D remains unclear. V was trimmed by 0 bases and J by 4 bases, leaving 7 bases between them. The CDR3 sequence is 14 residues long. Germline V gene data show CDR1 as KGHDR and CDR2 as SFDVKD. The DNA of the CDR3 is TGTGCCACCAGTGATTTGGCCCACGCAGATACGCAGTATTTT. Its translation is CATSDLAHADTQYF.

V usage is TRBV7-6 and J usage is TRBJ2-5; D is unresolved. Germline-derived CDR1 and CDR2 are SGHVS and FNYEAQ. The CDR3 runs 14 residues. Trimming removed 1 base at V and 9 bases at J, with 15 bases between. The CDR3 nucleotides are TGTGCCAGCAGCTTAGGACCCACAACGGTGGCCCAGTACTTC. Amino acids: CASSLGPTTVAQYF.

CDR3 bases: TGCAGCGCCGAGGGGGAGGGGTCCTACGAGCAGTACTTC. It encodes CSAEGEGSYEQYF. This chain joins TRBV29-1 and TRBJ2-7; TRBD2 is a possible D gene (7 bases). V was pared by 7 bases and J by 1 base, with 14 bases between. Germline V gives CDR1 SQVTM, CDR2 ANQGSEA. The CDR3 has 13 amino acids.

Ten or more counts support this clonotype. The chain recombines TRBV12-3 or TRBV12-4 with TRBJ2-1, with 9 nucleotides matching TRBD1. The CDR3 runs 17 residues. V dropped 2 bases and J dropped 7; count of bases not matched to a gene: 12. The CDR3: CASSLSARDRVSNEQFF. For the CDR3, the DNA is TGTGCCAGCAGTTTAAGCGCTCGGGACAGGGTGTCGAATGAGCAGTTCTTC.

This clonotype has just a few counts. The CDR3 DNA reads as TGTGCCAGCAGTTTTAGACCGACCTTGGAAGATACGCAGTATTTT. This encodes CASSFRPTLEDTQYF. V and J are TRBV12-3 or TRBV12-4 and TRBJ2-3; no reliable D call. The ends were cut back, 3 bases at V and 5 bases at J, with 15 bases in the middle. The CDR3 length is 15 residues.

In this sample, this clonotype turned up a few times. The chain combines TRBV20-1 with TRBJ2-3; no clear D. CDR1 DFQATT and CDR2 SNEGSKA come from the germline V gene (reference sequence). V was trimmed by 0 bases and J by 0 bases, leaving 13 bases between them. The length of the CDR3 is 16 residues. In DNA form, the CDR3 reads TGCAGTGCTAGAGAGATCACGGGTGGTAGCACAGATACGCAGTATTTT. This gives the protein CSAREITGGSTDTQYF.

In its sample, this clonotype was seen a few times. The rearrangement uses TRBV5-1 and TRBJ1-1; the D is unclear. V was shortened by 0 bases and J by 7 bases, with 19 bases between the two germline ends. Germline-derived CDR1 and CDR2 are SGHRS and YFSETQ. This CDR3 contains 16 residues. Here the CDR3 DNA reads TGCGCCAGCAGCTTGGGCGGGGTCGCCCCGATTGATGAAGCTTTCTTT. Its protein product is CASSLGGVAPIDEAFF. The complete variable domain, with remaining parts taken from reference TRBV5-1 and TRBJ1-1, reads KAGVTQTPRYLIKTRGQQVTLSCSPISGHRSVSWYQQTPGQGLQFLFEYFSETQRNKGNFPGRFSGRQFSNSRSEMNVSTLELGDSALYLCASSLGGVAPIDEAFFGQGTRLTVV.

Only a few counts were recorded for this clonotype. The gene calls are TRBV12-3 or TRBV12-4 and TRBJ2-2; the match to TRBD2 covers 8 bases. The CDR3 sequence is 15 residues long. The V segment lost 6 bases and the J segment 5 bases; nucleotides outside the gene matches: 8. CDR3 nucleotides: TGTGCCAGCAGCCGACTAGCGAGTGCGACCGGGGAGCTGTTTTTT. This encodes CASSRLASATGELFF.

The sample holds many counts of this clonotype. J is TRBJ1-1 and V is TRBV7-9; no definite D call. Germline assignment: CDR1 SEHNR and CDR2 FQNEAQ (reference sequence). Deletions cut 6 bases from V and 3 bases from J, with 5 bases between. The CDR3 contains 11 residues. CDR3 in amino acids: CASSFDTEAFF. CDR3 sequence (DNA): TGTGCCAGCAGTTTCGACACTGAAGCTTTCTTT.

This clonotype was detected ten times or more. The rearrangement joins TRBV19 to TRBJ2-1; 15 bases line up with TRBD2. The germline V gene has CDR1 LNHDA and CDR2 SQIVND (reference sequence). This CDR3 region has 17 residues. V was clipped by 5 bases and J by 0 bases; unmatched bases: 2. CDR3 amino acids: CASSAGLAGGSYNEQFF. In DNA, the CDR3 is TGTGCCAGTAGTGCGGGACTAGCGGGGGGCTCCTACAATGAGCAGTTCTTC.

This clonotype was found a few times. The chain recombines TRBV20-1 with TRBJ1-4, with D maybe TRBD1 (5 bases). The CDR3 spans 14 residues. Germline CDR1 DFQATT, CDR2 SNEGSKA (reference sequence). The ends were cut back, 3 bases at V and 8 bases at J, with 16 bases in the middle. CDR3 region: CSARSFGALEKLFF. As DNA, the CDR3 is TGCAGTGCTAGGAGCTTTGGGGCTTTGGAAAAACTGTTTTTT.